A selection of T cell receptor beta chains follows, all from one sample in a study of blood T cell repertoires in COVID-19. The repertoire was sequenced with immunoSEQ multiplex PCR; TCRdb's copy has only in-frame clones and lacks some. Among 200,000 to 250,000 clones, more than 80% were seen once, and the ten largest hold roughly 2.5%. Sequenced material: peripheral blood. All receptors come from a man between 25 and 39 years old with COVID-19, enrolled during active disease. Each CDR3 is given with its conserved first and last residue. Fields, in order: D gene, J gene, clone size, V gene, CDR3 DNA, CDR3 protein. A D gene is named only where the DNA matches it firmly. Expanded clones get a size class; other rows say once, few or many, or leave the size out.

.,TRBJ1-2,.,TRBV5-1,TGCGCCAGCAGCTTGGATGCCGGGAACTATGGCTACACCTTC,CASSLDAGNYGYTF
TRBD1,TRBJ1-1,.,TRBV5-4,TGTGCCAGCAGCTCAGGGGGAGGTGAAGCTTTCTTT,CASSSGGGEAFF
TRBD1,TRBJ1-3,once,TRBV11-3,TGTGCCAGCAGCTTACTACCGACAGGGTCTGGAAACACCATATATTTT,CASSLLPTGSGNTIYF
.,TRBJ2-7,.,TRBV3-1/TRBV3-2,TGTGCCAGCAGCCGGGAGGGGGGCCCCTTGGGAGAGCAGTACTTC,CASSREGGPLGEQYF
TRBD1,TRBJ1-2,.,TRBV4-1,TGCGCCAGCAGCCCCGACAGGGGAAACTATGGCTACACCTTC,CASSPDRGNYGYTF
TRBD1,TRBJ1-5,.,TRBV24-1,TGTGCCACCAGTGATTTCCGGGACAGGAGGCATTTT,CATSDFRDRRHF
TRBD2,TRBJ2-3,.,TRBV6-1,TGTGCCAGCAGTGCCGGGACTAGCGGGAGCTGGGGGCCAGATACGCAGTATTTT,CASSAGTSGSWGPDTQYF
.,TRBJ1-6,.,TRBV3-1/TRBV3-2,TGTGCCAGCAGCCAAGATGGGCCAGGATTAAGTTCACCCCTCCACTTT,CASSQDGPGLSSPLHF
.,TRBJ1-1,.,TRBV19,TGTGCCAGTAGTCTGAGGGCTCACTTGGGCGCTGAAGCTTTCTTT,CASSLRAHLGAEAFF
TRBD2,TRBJ2-1,.,TRBV5-6,TGTGCCAGCAGCTTGGGACTAGCGGGAAATATAAATGAGCAGTTCTTC,CASSLGLAGNINEQFF
TRBD2,TRBJ2-2,few,TRBV19,TGTGCCAGTAGTGCGACTAGCGCGAACACCGGGGAGCTGTTTTTT,CASSATSANTGELFF
TRBD2,TRBJ2-7,.,TRBV7-3,TGTGCCAGCAGTCATGTACCTCTAGCGGGAGTTGACGAGCAGTACTTC,CASSHVPLAGVDEQYF
TRBD1,TRBJ2-1,.,TRBV7-9,TGTGCCAGCAGCTCACCGGGACAGTGGCCCCTCGATGAGCAGTTCTTC,CASSSPGQWPLDEQFF
.,TRBJ1-2,.,TRBV6-2/TRBV6-3,TGTGCCAGCAGTTATAGAGGGTTATTCAGCGGCTACACCTTC,CASSYRGLFSGYTF